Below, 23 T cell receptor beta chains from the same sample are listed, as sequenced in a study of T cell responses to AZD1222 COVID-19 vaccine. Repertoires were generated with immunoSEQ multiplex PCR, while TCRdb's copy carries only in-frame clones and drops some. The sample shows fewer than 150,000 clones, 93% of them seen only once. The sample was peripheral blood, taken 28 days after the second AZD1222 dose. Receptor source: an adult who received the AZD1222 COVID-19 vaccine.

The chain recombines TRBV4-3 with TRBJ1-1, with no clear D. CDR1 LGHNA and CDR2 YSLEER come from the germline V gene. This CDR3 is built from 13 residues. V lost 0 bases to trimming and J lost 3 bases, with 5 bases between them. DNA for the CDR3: TGCGCCAGCAGCCAAGATAAGGACACTGAAGCTTTCTTT. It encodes CASSQDKDTEAFF.

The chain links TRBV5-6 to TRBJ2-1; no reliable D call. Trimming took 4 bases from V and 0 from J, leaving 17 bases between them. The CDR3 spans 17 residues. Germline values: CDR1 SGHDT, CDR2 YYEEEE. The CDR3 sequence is CASSRIGWVGSYNEQFF. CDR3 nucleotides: TGTGCCAGCAGCCGAATCGGTTGGGTTGGCTCCTACAATGAGCAGTTCTTC.

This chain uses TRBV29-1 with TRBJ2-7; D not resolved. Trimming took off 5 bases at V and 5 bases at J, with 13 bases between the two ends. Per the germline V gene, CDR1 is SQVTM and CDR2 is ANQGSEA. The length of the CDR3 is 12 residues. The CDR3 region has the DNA TGCAGCGTTCGCCACCAAGCCGACGAGCAGTACTTC. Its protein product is CSVRHQADEQYF.

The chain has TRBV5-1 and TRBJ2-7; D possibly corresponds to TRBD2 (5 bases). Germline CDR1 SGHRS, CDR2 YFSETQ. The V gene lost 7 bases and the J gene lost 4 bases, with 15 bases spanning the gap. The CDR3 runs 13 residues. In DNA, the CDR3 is TGCGCCAGCCGGGTGAGGGCTGGGTACGAGCAGTACTTC. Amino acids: CASRVRAGYEQYF.

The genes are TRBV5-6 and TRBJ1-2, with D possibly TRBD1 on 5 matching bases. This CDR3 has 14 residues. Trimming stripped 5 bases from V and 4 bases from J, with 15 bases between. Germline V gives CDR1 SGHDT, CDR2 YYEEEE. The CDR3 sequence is CASSRDRTPYGYTF. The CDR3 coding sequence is TGTGCCAGCAGTCGAGACAGAACCCCCTATGGCTACACCTTC.

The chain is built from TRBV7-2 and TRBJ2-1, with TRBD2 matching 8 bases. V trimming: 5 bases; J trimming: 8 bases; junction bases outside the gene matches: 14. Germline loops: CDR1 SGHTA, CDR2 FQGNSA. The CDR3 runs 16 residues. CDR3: CASSAPAPGGAHEQFF. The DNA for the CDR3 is TGTGCCAGCAGCGCCCCGGCCCCCGGGGGGGCCCATGAGCAGTTCTTC.

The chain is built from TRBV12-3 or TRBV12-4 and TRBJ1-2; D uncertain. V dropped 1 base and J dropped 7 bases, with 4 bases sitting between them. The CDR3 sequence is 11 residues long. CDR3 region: CASSLGVGYTF. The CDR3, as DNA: TGTGCCAGCAGTTTAGGGGTTGGCTACACCTTC.

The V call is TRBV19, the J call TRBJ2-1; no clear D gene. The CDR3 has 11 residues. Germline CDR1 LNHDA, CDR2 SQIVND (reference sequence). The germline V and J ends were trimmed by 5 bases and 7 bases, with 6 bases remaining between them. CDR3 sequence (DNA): TGTGCCAGTAGTCGGTGGAATGAGCAGTTCTTC. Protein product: CASSRWNEQFF.

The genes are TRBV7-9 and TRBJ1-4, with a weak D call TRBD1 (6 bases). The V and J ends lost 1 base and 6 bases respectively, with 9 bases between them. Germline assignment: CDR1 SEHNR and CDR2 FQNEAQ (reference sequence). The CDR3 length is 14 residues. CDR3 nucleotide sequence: TGTGCCAGCAGCTTAGGACAGGATTATGAAAAACTGTTTTTT. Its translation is CASSLGQDYEKLFF.

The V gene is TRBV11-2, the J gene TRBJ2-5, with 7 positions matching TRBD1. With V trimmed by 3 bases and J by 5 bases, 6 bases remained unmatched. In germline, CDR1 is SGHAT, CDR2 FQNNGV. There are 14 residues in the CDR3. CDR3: CASSLLTGSETQYF. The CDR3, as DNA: TGTGCCAGCAGCTTGTTGACAGGGTCGGAGACCCAGTACTTC.

The CDR3 DNA sequence: TGTGCCAGCGGGGGTTTGGTCCTATACAATGAGCAGTTCTTC. Translation: CASGGLVLYNEQFF. The chain recombines TRBV5-8 with TRBJ2-1; D is possibly TRBD1 or TRBD2 (5 bases each). Trimming removed 7 bases at V and 4 bases at J, with 15 bases between. From germline, CDR1 is SGHTS and CDR2 YDEGEE. CDR3 length equals 14 residues.

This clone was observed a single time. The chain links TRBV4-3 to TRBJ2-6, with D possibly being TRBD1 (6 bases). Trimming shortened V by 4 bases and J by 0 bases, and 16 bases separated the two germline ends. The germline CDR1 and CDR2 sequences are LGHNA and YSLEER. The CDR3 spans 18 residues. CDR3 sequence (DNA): TGCGCCAGCAGCCGAGGACAGCAGTACAACTCTGGGGCCAACGTCCTGACTTTC. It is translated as CASSRGQQYNSGANVLTF.

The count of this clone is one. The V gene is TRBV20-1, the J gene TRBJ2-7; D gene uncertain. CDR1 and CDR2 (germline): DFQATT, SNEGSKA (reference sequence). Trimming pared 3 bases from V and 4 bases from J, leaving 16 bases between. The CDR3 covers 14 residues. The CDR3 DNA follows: TGCAGTGCTAGTGTGGCTCCGATGACATACGAGCAGTACTTC. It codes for CSASVAPMTYEQYF.

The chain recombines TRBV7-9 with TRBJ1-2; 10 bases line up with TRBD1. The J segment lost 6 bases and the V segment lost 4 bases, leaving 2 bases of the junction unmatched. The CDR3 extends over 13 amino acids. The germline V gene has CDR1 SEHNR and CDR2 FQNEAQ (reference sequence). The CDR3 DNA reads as TGTGCCAGCAGCTACGGGACAGGGGATGGCTACACCTTC. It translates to CASSYGTGDGYTF. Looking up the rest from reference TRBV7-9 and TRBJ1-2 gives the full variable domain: DTGVSQNPRHKITKRGQNVTFRCDPISEHNRLYWYRQTLGQGPEFLTYFQNEAQLEKSRLLSDRFSAERPKGSFSTLEIQRTEQGDSAMYLCASSYGTGDGYTFGSGTRLTVV.

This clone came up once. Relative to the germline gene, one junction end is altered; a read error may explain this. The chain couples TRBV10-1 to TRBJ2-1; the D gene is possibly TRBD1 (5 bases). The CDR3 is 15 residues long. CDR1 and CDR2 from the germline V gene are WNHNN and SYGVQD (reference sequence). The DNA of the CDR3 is TGCGCCAGCAGTGAGTTGTTGGTAGGGGCCAATGGGCAGTTCTTC. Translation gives CASSELLVGANGQFF.

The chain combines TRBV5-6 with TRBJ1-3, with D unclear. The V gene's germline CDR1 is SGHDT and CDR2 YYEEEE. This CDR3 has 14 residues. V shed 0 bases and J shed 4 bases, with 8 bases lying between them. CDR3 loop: CASSLGGSGNTIYF. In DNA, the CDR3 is TGTGCCAGCAGCTTGGGCGGGAGCGGAAACACCATATATTTT.

In nucleotides, the CDR3 is TGTGCCAGCAGCTGGAGCGGGGGGGCGATCTACAATGAGCAGTTCTTC. Translated: CASSWSGGAIYNEQFF. The chain carries TRBV27 and TRBJ2-1; 10 bases align to TRBD2. Germline CDR1 reads MNHEY; CDR2 reads SMNVEV (reference sequence). The length of the CDR3 is 16 residues. After removal of 6 bases from V and 3 bases from J, the junction contained 8 bases not matched to a gene.

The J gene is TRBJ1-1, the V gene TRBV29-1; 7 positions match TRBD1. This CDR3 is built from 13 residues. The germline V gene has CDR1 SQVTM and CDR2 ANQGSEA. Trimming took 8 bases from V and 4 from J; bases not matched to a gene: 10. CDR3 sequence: CSTTDRAGTEAFF. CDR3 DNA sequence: TGCAGCACAACCGACAGGGCTGGCACTGAAGCTTTCTTT.

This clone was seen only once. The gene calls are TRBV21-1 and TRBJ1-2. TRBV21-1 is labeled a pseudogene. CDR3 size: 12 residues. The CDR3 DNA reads TGTGCCAGCAGCAAAGGGGGGTATGGCTACACCTTC. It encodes CASSKGGYGYTF.

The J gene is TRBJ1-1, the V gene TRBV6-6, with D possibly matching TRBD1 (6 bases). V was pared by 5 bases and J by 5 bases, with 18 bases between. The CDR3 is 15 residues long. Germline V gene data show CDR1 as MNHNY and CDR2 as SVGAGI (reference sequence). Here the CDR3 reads CASSQRTARGTEAFF. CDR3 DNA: TGTGCCAGCAGTCAACGGACAGCTCGGGGGACTGAAGCTTTCTTT.

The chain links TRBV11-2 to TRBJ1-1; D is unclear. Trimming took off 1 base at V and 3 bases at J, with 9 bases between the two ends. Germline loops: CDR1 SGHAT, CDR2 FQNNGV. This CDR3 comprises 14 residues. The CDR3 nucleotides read TGTGCCAGCAGCTTAGTATTGGGTGACACTGAAGCTTTCTTT. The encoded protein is CASSLVLGDTEAFF.

The CDR3 sequence is CATKGPPNTEAFF. In DNA form, the CDR3 reads TGTGCCACCAAGGGACCCCCGAACACTGAAGCTTTCTTT. The chain joins TRBV24-1 to TRBJ1-1; a weak D match, TRBD1 (5 bases). Deletions cut 8 bases from V and 1 base from J, with 10 bases between. The CDR3 is made up of 13 amino acids. Germline V gene sequence: CDR1 KGHDR, CDR2 SFDVKD.

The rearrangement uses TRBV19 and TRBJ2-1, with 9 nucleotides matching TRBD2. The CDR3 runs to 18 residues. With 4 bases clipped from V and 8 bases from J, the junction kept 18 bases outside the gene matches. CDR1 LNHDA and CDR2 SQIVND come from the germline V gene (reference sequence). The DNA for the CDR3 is TGTGCCAGTAGTAACGTTTTGGCTAGCGGGAAGGGTTTGTATGAGCAGTTCTTC. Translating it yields CASSNVLASGKGLYEQFF.